Below, one T cell receptor (beta chain) is given with its context. This sample was taken from a study of T-cell reconstitution after alpha-beta-depleted transplantation in children. The CDR3 sequence is 15 residues long. With 0 bases removed from V and 12 bases from J, the gap between germline ends came to 18 bases. Germline V CDR1 and CDR2: LGHDT, YNNKEL (reference sequence). Unique molecular identifiers were incorporated during preparation of the TCRbeta library. TCRdb re-derived calls from the PCR reads in MiXCR, one entry per CDR3 protein. The sample holds 500,000 or so distinct CDR3 sequences, approximately 32% seen once.

The sequences come from PBMCs from the stem cell graft donor, collected from the stem cell graft. The V and J genes are TRBV3-1 and TRBJ2-1; TRBD1 is a possible D gene (6 bases). This TCR was sampled from a human donor who donated a stem cell graft to a child with aplastic anemia. CDR3 sequence reads: CASSQDSSPGHRQFF. The CDR3 nucleotides read TGTGCCAGCAGCCAAGATTCGTCGCCGGGACATCGGCAGTTCTTC.